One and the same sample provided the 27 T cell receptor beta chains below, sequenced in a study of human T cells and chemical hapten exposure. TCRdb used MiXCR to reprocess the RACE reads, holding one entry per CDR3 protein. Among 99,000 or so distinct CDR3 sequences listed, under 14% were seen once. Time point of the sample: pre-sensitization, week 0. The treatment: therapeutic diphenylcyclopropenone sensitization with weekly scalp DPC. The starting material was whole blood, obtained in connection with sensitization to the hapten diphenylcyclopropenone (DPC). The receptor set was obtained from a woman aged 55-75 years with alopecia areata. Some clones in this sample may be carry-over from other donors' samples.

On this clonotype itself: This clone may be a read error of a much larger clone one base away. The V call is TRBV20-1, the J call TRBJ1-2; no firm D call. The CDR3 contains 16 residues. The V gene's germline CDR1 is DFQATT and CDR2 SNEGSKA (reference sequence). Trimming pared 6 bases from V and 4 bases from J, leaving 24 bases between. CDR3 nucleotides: TGCAGTGCACGAGGGAAAAGGTGGCGACTGAGCTATGGCTACACCTTC. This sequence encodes CSARGKRWRLSYGYTF.

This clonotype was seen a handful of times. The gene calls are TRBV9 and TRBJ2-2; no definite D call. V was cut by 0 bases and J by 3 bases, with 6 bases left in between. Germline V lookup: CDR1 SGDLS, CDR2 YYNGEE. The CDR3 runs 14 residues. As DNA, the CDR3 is TGTGCCAGCAGCGTAGCTAGTGACACCGGGGAGCTGTTTTTT. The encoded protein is CASSVASDTGELFF.

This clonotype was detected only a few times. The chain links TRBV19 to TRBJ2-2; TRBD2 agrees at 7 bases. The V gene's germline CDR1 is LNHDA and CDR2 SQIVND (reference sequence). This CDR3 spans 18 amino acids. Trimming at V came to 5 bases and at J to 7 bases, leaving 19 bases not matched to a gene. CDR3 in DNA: TGTGCCAGTAGTCCATACCCCGAGGGGAGGGAGGGTCACGGGGAGCTGTTTTTT. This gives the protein CASSPYPEGREGHGELFF.

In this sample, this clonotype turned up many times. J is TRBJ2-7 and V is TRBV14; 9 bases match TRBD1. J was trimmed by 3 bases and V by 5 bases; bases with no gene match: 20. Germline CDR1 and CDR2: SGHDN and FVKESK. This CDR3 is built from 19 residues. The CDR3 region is CASSDTNPRDREGDYEQYF. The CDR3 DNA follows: TGTGCCAGCAGCGACACCAACCCCCGGGACAGGGAAGGAGACTACGAGCAGTACTTC. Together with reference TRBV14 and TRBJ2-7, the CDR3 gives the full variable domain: EAGVTQFPSHSVIEKGQTVTLRCDPISGHDNLYWYRRVMGKEIKFLLHFVKESKQDESGMPNNRFLAERTGGTYSTLKVQPAELEDSGVYFCASSDTNPRDREGDYEQYFGPGTRLTVT.

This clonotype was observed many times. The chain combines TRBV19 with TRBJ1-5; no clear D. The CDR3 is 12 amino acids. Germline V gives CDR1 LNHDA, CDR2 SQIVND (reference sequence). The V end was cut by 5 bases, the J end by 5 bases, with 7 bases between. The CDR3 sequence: CASSYIDQPQHF. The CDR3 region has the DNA TGTGCCAGTAGTTACATAGATCAGCCCCAGCATTTT.

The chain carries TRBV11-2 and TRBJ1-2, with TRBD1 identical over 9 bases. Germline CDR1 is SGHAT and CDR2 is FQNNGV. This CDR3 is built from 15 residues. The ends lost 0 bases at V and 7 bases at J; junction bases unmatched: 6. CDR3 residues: CASSLERGDRAGYTF. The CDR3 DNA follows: TGTGCCAGCAGCTTAGAGCGTGGGGACAGGGCTGGCTACACCTTC.

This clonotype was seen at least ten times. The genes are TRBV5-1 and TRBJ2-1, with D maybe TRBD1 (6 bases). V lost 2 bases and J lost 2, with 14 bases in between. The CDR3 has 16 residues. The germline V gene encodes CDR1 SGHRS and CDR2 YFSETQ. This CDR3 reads CASSFLTGATYNEQFF. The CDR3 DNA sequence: TGCGCCAGCAGCTTCCTGACAGGCGCAACCTACAATGAGCAGTTCTTC. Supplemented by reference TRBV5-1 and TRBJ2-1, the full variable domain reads KAGVTQTPRYLIKTRGQQVTLSCSPISGHRSVSWYQQTPGQGLQFLFEYFSETQRNKGNFPGRFSGRQFSNSRSEMNVSTLELGDSALYLCASSFLTGATYNEQFFGPGTRLTVL.

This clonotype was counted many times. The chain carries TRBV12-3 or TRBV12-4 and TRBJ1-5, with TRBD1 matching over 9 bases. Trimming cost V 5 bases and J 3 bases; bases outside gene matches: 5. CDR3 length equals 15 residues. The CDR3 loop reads CASSPRTGVNQPQHF. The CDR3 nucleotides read TGTGCCAGCAGTCCGAGGACAGGGGTCAATCAGCCCCAGCATTTT.

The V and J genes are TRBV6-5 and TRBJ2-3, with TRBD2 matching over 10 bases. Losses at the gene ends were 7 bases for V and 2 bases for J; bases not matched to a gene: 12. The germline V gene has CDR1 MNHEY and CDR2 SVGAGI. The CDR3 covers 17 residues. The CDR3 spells CASNPSGGAPNTDTQYF. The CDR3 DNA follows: TGTGCCAGCAACCCGAGCGGGGGGGCCCCCAACACAGATACGCAGTATTTT.

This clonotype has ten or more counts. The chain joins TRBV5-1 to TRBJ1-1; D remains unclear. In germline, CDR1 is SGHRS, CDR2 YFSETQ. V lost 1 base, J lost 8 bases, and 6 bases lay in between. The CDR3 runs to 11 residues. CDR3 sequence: CASSLRGEAFF. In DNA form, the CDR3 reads TGCGCCAGCAGCTTGCGAGGCGAAGCTTTCTTT.

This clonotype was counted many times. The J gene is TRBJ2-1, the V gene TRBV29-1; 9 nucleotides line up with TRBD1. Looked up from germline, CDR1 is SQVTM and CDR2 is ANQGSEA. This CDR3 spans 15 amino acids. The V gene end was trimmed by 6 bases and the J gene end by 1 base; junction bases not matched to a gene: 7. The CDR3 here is CSVTGTGRSYNEQFF. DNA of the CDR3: TGCAGCGTGACCGGGACAGGGAGGTCCTACAATGAGCAGTTCTTC.

CDR3 loop: CASSPSRDRACNQPQHF. CDR3 nucleotides: TGTGCCAGCAGTCCATCACGGGACAGGGCGTGCAATCAGCCCCAGCATTTT. The rearrangement uses TRBV6-6 and TRBJ1-5; 9 nucleotides line up with TRBD1. Germline loops: CDR1 MNHNY, CDR2 SVGAGI (reference sequence). This CDR3 comprises 17 residues. Germline trimming cut 5 bases from V and 2 bases from J; bases unmatched to any gene: 10.

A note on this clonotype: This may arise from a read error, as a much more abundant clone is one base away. The CDR3 DNA reads TGTGCCAGCAGCCTCGCTAACTATGGCTACACCTTC. Encoded protein: CASSLANYGYTF. The V and J genes are TRBV7-9 and TRBJ1-2; D not certain. V dropped 5 bases and J dropped 0 bases, with 4 bases sitting between them. The CDR3 covers 12 residues. In germline, CDR1 is SEHNR, CDR2 FQNEAQ (reference sequence).

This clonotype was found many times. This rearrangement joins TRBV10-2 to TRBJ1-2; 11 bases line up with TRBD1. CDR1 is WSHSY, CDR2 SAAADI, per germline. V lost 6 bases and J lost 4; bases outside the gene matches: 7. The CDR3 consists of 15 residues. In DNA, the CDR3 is TGCGCCAGCAGCGGGGGACAGGGGGTTTTCTATGGCTACACCTTC. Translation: CASSGGQGVFYGYTF.

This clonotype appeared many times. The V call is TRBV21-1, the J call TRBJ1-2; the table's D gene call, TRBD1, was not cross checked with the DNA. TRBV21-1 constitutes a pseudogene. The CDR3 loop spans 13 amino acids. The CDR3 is CASSKGGIHGYTF. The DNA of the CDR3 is TGTGCCAGCAGCAAAGGGGGCATCCATGGCTACACCTTC.

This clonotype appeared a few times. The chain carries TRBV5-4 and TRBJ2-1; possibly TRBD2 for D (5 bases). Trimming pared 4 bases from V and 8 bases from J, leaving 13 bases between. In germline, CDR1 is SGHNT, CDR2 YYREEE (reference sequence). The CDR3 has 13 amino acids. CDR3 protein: CASSLLGVDEQFF. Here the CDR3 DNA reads TGTGCCAGCAGCCTGCTGGGAGTGGATGAGCAGTTCTTC.

Written as DNA, the CDR3 is TGTGCCAGCGAGCCCCAGGGCGTAGGTTATGGCTACACCTTC. It yields the protein CASEPQGVGYGYTF. This chain connects TRBV19 to TRBJ1-2, with a tentative D call TRBD1 (5 bases). V dropped 9 bases and J dropped 5 bases, with 19 bases sitting between them. Germline values: CDR1 LNHDA, CDR2 SQIVND (reference sequence). This CDR3 contains 14 residues.

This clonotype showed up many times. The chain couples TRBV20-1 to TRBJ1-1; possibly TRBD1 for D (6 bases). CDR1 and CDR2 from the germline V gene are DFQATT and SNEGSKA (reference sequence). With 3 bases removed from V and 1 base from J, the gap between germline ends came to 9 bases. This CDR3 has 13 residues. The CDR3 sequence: CSARWGANTEAFF. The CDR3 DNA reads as TGCAGTGCTAGGTGGGGGGCGAACACTGAAGCTTTCTTT.

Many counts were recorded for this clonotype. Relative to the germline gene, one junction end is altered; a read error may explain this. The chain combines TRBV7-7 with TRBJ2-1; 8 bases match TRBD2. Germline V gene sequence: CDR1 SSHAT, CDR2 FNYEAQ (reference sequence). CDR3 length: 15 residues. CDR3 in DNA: TGTGCTAGCAGCTTTAGCGGGGCCTACTACAATGAGCAGTTCTTC. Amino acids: CASSFSGAYYNEQFF.

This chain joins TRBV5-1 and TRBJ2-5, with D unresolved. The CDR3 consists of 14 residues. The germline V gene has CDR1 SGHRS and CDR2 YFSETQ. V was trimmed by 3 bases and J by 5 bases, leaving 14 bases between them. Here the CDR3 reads CASSSQILGETQYF. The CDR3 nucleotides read TGCGCCAGCAGCTCCCAGATTCTGGGGGAGACCCAGTACTTC. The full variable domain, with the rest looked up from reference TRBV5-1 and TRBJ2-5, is KAGVTQTPRYLIKTRGQQVTLSCSPISGHRSVSWYQQTPGQGLQFLFEYFSETQRNKGNFPGRFSGRQFSNSRSEMNVSTLELGDSALYLCASSSQILGETQYFGPGTRLLVL.

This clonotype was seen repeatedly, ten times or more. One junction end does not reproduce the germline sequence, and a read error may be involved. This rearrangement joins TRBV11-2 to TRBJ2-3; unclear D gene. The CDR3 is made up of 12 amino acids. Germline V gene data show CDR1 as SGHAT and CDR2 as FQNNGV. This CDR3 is CASRLGTDTQYF. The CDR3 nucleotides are TGTGCCAGCAGATTAGGCACAGATACGCAGTATTTT.

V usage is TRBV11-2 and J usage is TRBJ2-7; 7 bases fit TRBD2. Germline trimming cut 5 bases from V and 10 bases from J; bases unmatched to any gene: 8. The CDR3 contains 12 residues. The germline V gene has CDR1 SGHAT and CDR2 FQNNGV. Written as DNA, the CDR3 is TGTGCCAGCAGCCTCATCCGGGACTACCAGTACTTC. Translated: CASSLIRDYQYF.

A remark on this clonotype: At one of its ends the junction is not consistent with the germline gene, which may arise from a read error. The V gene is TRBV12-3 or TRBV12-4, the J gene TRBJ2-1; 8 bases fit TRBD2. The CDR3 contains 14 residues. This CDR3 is CASRLAGNVGEQFF. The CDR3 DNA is TGTGCCAGCAGATTAGCGGGGAACGTGGGTGAGCAGTTCTTC.

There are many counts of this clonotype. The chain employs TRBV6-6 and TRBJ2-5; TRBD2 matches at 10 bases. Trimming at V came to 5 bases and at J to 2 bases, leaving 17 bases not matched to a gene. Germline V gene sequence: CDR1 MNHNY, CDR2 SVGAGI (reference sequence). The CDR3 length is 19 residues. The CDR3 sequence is CASSRLGGLAGDVQETQYF. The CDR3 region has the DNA TGTGCCAGCAGTCGGTTGGGAGGGCTAGCGGGGGACGTTCAAGAGACCCAGTACTTC.

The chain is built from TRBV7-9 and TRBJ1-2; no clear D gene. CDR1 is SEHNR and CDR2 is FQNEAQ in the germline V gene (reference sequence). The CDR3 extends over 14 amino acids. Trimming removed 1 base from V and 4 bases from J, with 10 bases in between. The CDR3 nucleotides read TGTGCCAGCAGCTTAGATAGTCAGTTCTATGGCTACACCTTC. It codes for CASSLDSQFYGYTF.

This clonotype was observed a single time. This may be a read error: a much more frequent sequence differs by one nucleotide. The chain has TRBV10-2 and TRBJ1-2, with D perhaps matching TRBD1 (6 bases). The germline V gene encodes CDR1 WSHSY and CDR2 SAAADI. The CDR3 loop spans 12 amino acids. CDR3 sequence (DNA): TGCGCCAGCAGCGGGACAAACTATGGCTACTCCTTC. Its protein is CASSGTNYGYSF.

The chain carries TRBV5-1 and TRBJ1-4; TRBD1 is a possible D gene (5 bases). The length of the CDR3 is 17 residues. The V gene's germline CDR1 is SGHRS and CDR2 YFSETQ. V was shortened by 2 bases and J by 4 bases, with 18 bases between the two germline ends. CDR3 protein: CASSFVSLWGDNEKLFF. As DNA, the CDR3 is TGCGCCAGCAGCTTCGTTTCGCTCTGGGGCGATAATGAAAAACTGTTTTTT. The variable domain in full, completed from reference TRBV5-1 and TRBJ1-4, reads KAGVTQTPRYLIKTRGQQVTLSCSPISGHRSVSWYQQTPGQGLQFLFEYFSETQRNKGNFPGRFSGRQFSNSRSEMNVSTLELGDSALYLCASSFVSLWGDNEKLFFGSGTQLSVL.